Sequencing of this T cell receptor beta chain was carried out in a study of glioma-infiltrating T cells. This clonotype was seen a single time. What it binds is not known. Study-wide findings and caveats: Non-neoplastic patients had below-expected tissue-blood divergence, while all gliomas exceeded expectation.

The CDR3 is 16 residues long. Germline V gives CDR1 MNHEY, CDR2 SMNVEV (reference sequence). Germline trimming cut 4 bases from V and 7 bases from J; bases unmatched to any gene: 10. Amplification of TCR alpha and beta CDR3 regions from RNA used iRepertoire nested multiplex PCR. Tissue mRNA or PBMC total RNA, 100-400 ng, went into one-step reverse transcription and amplification. TCRdb re-called the multiplex PCR reads with MiXCR, one entry per CDR3 protein. Here the sample spans approximately 90,000 distinct CDR3 sequences, approximately 22% being singletons. This clonotype originated in a human donor with low-grade glioma or glioblastoma, undergoing nonglioma brain surgery, or in good health (not recorded which). The specimen was glioma tissue, nonneoplastic brain tissue, or PBMCs (not recorded which). This chain links TRBV27 with TRBJ2-7, with 13 bases aligning to TRBD2. Here the CDR3 DNA reads TGTGCCAGCAGTTCGGGACTAGCGGGACAGGGGAGGGAGCAGTACTTC. Its protein product is CASSSGLAGQGREQYF.